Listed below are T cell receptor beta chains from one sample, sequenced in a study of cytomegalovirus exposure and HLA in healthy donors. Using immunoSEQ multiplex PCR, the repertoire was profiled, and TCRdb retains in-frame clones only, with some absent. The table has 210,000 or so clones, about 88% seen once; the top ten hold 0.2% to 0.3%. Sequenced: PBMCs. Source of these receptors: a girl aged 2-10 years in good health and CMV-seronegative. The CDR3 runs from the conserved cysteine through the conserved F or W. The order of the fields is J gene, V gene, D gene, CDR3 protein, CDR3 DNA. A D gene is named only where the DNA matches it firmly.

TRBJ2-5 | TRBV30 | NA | CAWGWGRETQYF | TGTGCCTGGGGATGGGGGCGGGAGACCCAGTACTTC
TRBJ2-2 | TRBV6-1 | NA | CASSEEGPFTNTGELFF | TGTGCCAGCAGTGAGGAGGGCCCTTTTACGAACACCGGGGAGCTGTTTTTT
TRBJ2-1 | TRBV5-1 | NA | CASSGQQALHNEQFF | TGCGCCAGCAGCGGTCAGCAGGCCCTACACAATGAGCAGTTCTTC
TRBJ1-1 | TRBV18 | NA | CASSPPLSNTEAFF | TGTGCCAGCTCACCACCACTCTCGAACACTGAAGCTTTCTTT
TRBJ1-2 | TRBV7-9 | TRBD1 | CASSERDRVGYTF | TGTGCCAGCAGCGAGCGGGACAGGGTCGGCTACACCTTC
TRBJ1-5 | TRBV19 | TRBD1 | CASSRTGDQPQHF | TGTGCCAGTAGTCGGACAGGGGATCAGCCCCAGCATTTT
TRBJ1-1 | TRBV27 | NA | CASSRAGQYTEAFF | TGTGCCAGCAGTCGCGCAGGACAGTACACTGAAGCTTTCTTT
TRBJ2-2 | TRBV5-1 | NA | CASSLVARLANTGELFF | TGCGCCAGCAGCTTGGTCGCCCGACTAGCGAACACCGGGGAGCTGTTTTTT
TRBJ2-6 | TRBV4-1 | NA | CASSLNQGGGANVLTF | TGCGCCAGCAGCCTAAACCAGGGCGGTGGGGCCAACGTCCTGACTTTC
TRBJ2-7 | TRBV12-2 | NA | CARETGSSYEQYF | TGTGCAAGGGAGACAGGGTCGTCTTACGAGCAGTACTTC
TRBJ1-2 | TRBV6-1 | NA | CAGASGTSPYTF | TGTGCCGGAGCGTCCGGGACATCTCCCTACACCTTC
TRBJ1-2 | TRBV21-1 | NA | CASSTPETGERGYTF | TGTGCCAGCAGCACCCCCGAGACAGGGGAACGCGGCTACACCTTC
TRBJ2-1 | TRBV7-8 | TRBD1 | CASSPLTDRVRNEQFF | TGTGCCAGCAGCCCCCTAACTGACAGGGTTCGGAATGAGCAGTTCTTC
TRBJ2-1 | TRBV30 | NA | CAWSVTGEQFF | TGTGCCTGGAGTGTCACGGGTGAGCAGTTCTTC
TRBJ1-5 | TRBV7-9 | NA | CASSLDISNQPQHF | TGTGCCAGCAGCTTGGACATTAGCAATCAGCCCCAGCATTTT